This passage covers 12 T cell receptor beta chains from one sample sequenced in a study of Graves' ophthalmopathy and Graves' hyperthyroidism. RNA transcripts were the template, and TCR beta CDR3 regions were amplified from them. First-round RT-PCR used HTBI primers; second-round multiplex PCR followed. MiXCR was run by TCRdb on the multiplex PCR reads, yielding one entry per CDR3 protein. The sample has about 420,000 distinct CDR3 sequences, roughly 21% seen once. Source material: peripheral blood. The source is a woman aged 18-35 years with stable Graves' hyperthyroidism.

The chain is built from TRBV6-1 and TRBJ1-1; D remains unclear. The CDR3 loop spans 14 amino acids. CDR1 and CDR2 (germline): MNHNS, SASEGT. The CDR3 is CAAAPPLEGTEAFF. CDR3 DNA sequence: TGTGCAGCAGCCCCCCCCCTCGAGGGAACTGAAGCTTTCTTT.

This clonotype was detected ten times or more. This rearrangement joins TRBV6-1 to TRBJ2-7; tentatively, D is TRBD1 or TRBD2 (5 bases each). V was cut by 6 bases and J by 6 bases, with 18 bases left in between. Germline-derived CDR1 and CDR2 are MNHNS and SASEGT. The CDR3 is 14 amino acids. CDR3 sequence reads: CASRSGTVYVEQYF. The CDR3 coding sequence is TGTGCCAGCAGGTCCGGGACCGTCTATGTCGAGCAGTACTTC.

This clonotype was detected many times. The rearrangement joins TRBV4-3 to TRBJ1-2; unclear D gene. The CDR3 runs 14 residues. CDR1 and CDR2 (germline): LGHNA, YSLEER. With 2 bases removed from V and 4 bases from J, the gap between germline ends came to 11 bases. CDR3 in DNA: TGCGCCAGCAGCCAAATGACGGACGGCTATGGCTACACCTTC. Encoded protein: CASSQMTDGYGYTF.

This clonotype has a count of ten or more. The chain couples TRBV2 to TRBJ2-2, with D possibly TRBD2 on 6 matching bases. The germline V and J ends were trimmed by 0 bases and 1 base, with 6 bases remaining between them. Looked up from germline, CDR1 is SNHLY and CDR2 is FYNNEI. CDR3 length: 15 residues. The CDR3 sequence: CASSEARGNTGELFF. The CDR3 DNA reads TGTGCCAGCAGTGAAGCGCGGGGGAACACCGGGGAGCTGTTTTTT.

This clonotype was picked up many times. The chain employs TRBV9 and TRBJ1-1; D is unresolved. V gave up 0 bases and J gave up 0 bases, with 6 bases separating them. Germline V gives CDR1 SGDLS, CDR2 YYNGEE. The CDR3 spans 14 residues. The CDR3 protein is CASSVGSMNTEAFF. As DNA, the CDR3 is TGTGCCAGCAGCGTAGGTAGCATGAACACTGAAGCTTTCTTT. The full variable domain, in which reference TRBV9 and TRBJ1-1 provide the parts outside the CDR3, is DSGVTQTPKHLITATGQRVTLRCSPRSGDLSVYWYQQSLDQGLQFLIQYYNGEERAKGNILERFSAQQFPDLHSELNLSSLELGDSALYFCASSVGSMNTEAFFGQGTRLTVV.

The V and J genes are TRBV12-3 or TRBV12-4 and TRBJ2-6; perhaps TRBD1 as D (6 bases). The V and J ends lost 5 bases and 3 bases respectively, with 17 bases between them. The length of the CDR3 is 17 residues. CDR3 loop: CASSISHRVRGANVLTF. As DNA, the CDR3 is TGTGCCAGCAGTATTTCTCACAGGGTTCGTGGGGCCAACGTCCTGACTTTC.

This clonotype occurred many times. This sequence joins TRBV6-5 and TRBJ2-7, with 8 bases aligning to TRBD2. Germline CDR1 and CDR2: MNHEY and SVGAGI. This CDR3 has 16 amino acids. Germline trimming cut 0 bases from V and 3 bases from J; bases unmatched to any gene: 7. CDR3 region: CASSYSISAGGYEQYF. CDR3 nucleotide sequence: TGTGCCAGCAGTTACTCTATATCCGCGGGGGGCTACGAGCAGTACTTC.

This clonotype showed up just once. This chain uses TRBV6-1 with TRBJ1-1; possible D gene TRBD1, 6 bases. The CDR3 runs to 14 residues. Looked up from germline, CDR1 is MNHNS and CDR2 is SASEGT. The V end was cut by 4 bases, the J end by 1 base, with 10 bases between. The CDR3 protein is CASSGQDPNTEAFF. The CDR3 DNA is TGTGCCAGCAGTGGACAGGACCCGAACACTGAAGCTTTCTTT.

There are many counts of this clonotype. V and J are TRBV6-1 and TRBJ1-5, with no clear D. Germline V gene lookup returns CDR1 MNHNS and CDR2 SASEGT. V dropped 6 bases and J dropped 0 bases, with 15 bases sitting between them. The CDR3 has 16 amino acids. CDR3 loop: CASRPQGRISNQPQHF. In DNA, the CDR3 is TGTGCCAGCAGACCACAAGGACGGATTAGCAATCAGCCCCAGCATTTT.

This clonotype was detected ten times or more. The rearrangement links TRBV29-1 to TRBJ2-7, with 11 bases matching TRBD1. CDR3 length equals 14 residues. Germline V gene data show CDR1 as SQVTM and CDR2 as ANQGSEA. The J segment lost 4 bases and the V segment lost 6 bases, leaving 8 bases of the junction unmatched. CDR3 nucleotides: TGCAGCGTCGCCGGGACAGGGGGGTTGTACGAGCAGTACTTC. Protein: CSVAGTGGLYEQYF.

At least ten counts were recorded for this clonotype. This chain connects TRBV28 to TRBJ2-5; D possibly corresponds to TRBD1 (5 bases). The CDR3 loop spans 14 amino acids. Germline loops: CDR1 MDHEN, CDR2 SYDVKM. V shed 3 bases and J shed 4 bases, with 12 bases lying between them. CDR3 nucleotide sequence: TGTGCCAGCAGTTTGTGGCAGGGTGGAGAGACCCAGTACTTC. This translates into CASSLWQGGETQYF.

At least ten counts were recorded for this clonotype. The V call is TRBV28, the J call TRBJ2-5; 8 nucleotides match TRBD2. The CDR3 length is 15 residues. Unmatched junction bases numbered 11, after V lost 6 bases and J lost 5 bases. The germline V gene has CDR1 MDHEN and CDR2 SYDVKM. The DNA for the CDR3 is TGTGCCAGCAGCCCCAGGCGGGGGGACGCCGAGACCCAGTACTTC. Its translation: CASSPRRGDAETQYF.